A single sample gave rise to the 25 T cell receptor beta chains below, sequenced in a study of blood T cell repertoires in COVID-19. Sequencing was performed with immunoSEQ multiplex PCR; in TCRdb, only in-frame clones are kept and a portion is missing. The table has around 140,000 clones, 87% seen once. The sequenced material came from peripheral blood. Every receptor here comes from a woman aged 45-59 years with acute or convalescent COVID-19.

The sample holds a few counts of this clone. The genes are TRBV5-1 and TRBJ2-7; TRBD2 matches 11 bases. The J segment lost 0 bases and the V segment lost 4 bases, leaving 3 bases of the junction unmatched. The germline V gene has CDR1 SGHRS and CDR2 YFSETQ. The CDR3 spans 15 residues. The DNA for the CDR3 is TGCGCCAGCAGCCTCGGGACTAGCGGCTCCTACGAGCAGTACTTC. It specifies CASSLGTSGSYEQYF.

The J gene is TRBJ2-3, the V gene TRBV29-1, with 7 nucleotides matching TRBD1. Germline CDR1 SQVTM, CDR2 ANQGSEA. The V gene end was trimmed by 0 bases and the J gene end by 1 base; junction bases not matched to a gene: 1. This CDR3 has 14 residues. The CDR3 region is CSVEDGTGTDTQYF. CDR3 nucleotide sequence: TGCAGCGTTGAAGATGGGACAGGCACAGATACGCAGTATTTT.

Comments on this clone: Other DNA sequences in this sample translate to the same CDR3. The chain couples TRBV5-1 to TRBJ2-1, with TRBD1 as a possible D gene (6 bases). The CDR3 is 13 amino acids. With 0 bases removed from V and 9 bases from J, the gap between germline ends came to 10 bases. Looked up from germline, CDR1 is SGHRS and CDR2 is YFSETQ. CDR3: CASSLDRVGEQFF. The CDR3 nucleotides are TGCGCCAGCAGCTTGGACAGGGTAGGTGAGCAGTTCTTC.

The rearrangement joins TRBV7-3 to TRBJ2-1; D is perhaps TRBD1 (5 bases). The CDR3 consists of 12 residues. Per the germline V gene, CDR1 is SGHTA and CDR2 is FQGTGA. V gave up 5 bases and J gave up 7 bases, with 9 bases separating them. The CDR3 region has the DNA TGTGCCAGCAGCCTCGACAGAAATGAGCAGTTCTTC. Amino acid sequence: CASSLDRNEQFF. Full variable domain (missing parts from reference TRBV7-3 and TRBJ2-1): GAGVSQTPSNKVTEKGKYVELRCDPISGHTALYWYRQSLGQGPEFLIYFQGTGAADDSGLPNDRFFAVRPEGSVSTLKIQRTERGDSAVYLCASSLDRNEQFFGPGTRLTVL.

The V gene is TRBV10-3, the J gene TRBJ2-3; TRBD2 aligns across 9 bases. J gave up 4 bases and V 2 bases, and 10 bases lay outside the gene matches. Germline assignment: CDR1 ENHRY and CDR2 SYGVKD. CDR3 length equals 17 residues. The CDR3 DNA sequence: TGTGCCATCAGTGAGACATATCCGGGACTAGCACCAGATACGCAGTATTTT. Amino acids: CAISETYPGLAPDTQYF.

This clone was counted a few times. The CDR3 reads CASSARQGASNQPQHF. CDR3 in DNA: TGTGCCAGCAGCGCCCGACAGGGGGCAAGCAATCAGCCCCAGCATTTT. The rearrangement joins TRBV7-8 to TRBJ1-5; TRBD1 matches at 10 bases. CDR3 length: 16 residues. V was pared by 5 bases and J by 1 base, with 5 bases of the junction left unmatched. The germline CDR1 and CDR2 sequences are SGHVS and FQNEAQ.

The V and J genes are TRBV5-1 and TRBJ2-1; a weak D match, TRBD2 (5 bases). The germline CDR1 and CDR2 sequences are SGHRS and YFSETQ. Trimming took 4 bases from V and 4 from J, leaving 9 bases between them. This CDR3 spans 13 amino acids. CDR3 in amino acids: CASSPERYNEQFF. The CDR3 coding sequence is TGCGCCAGCAGCCCGGAGCGGTACAATGAGCAGTTCTTC.

The chain has TRBV6-5 and TRBJ2-2; unclear D gene. This CDR3 contains 12 residues. The germline CDR1 and CDR2 sequences are MNHEY and SVGAGI. Trimming pared 7 bases from V and 2 bases from J, leaving 5 bases between. The CDR3 spells CASKSNTGELFF. As DNA, the CDR3 is TGTGCCAGCAAGAGCAACACCGGGGAGCTGTTTTTT.

The rearrangement links TRBV10-1 to TRBJ1-2; D not certain. Germline V gives CDR1 WNHNN, CDR2 SYGVQD (reference sequence). Trimming removed 0 bases at V and 6 bases at J, with 11 bases between. The length of the CDR3 is 14 residues. CDR3 coding DNA: TGCGCCAGCAGTGAGTCGAGGTCGGGGAATGGCTACACCTTC. Its protein is CASSESRSGNGYTF.

This rearrangement joins TRBV7-3 to TRBJ2-2, with 7 bases aligning to TRBD1. The V gene end was trimmed by 5 bases and the J gene end by 4 bases; junction bases not matched to a gene: 13. The CDR3 is 17 residues long. The germline V gene has CDR1 SGHTA and CDR2 FQGTGA. The CDR3 DNA follows: TGTGCCAGCAGCCGCATTCGACAGGGAGATGGCACCGGGGAGCTGTTTTTT. Amino acid sequence: CASSRIRQGDGTGELFF.

The genes are TRBV6-5 and TRBJ1-5, with D tentatively TRBD1 (5 bases). CDR1 and CDR2 (germline): MNHEY, SVGAGI. The CDR3 is 16 residues long. Trimming removed 4 bases from V and 0 bases from J, with 13 bases in between. The CDR3 DNA reads TGTGCCAGCAGTTCTGGTGCAGGGAATAGCAATCAGCCCCAGCATTTT. This codes for CASSSGAGNSNQPQHF.

The chain combines TRBV2 with TRBJ2-3; D is possibly TRBD2 (5 bases). CDR3 length equals 14 residues. V was pared by 3 bases and J by 0 bases, with 7 bases between. Germline V gives CDR1 SNHLY, CDR2 FYNNEI. As DNA, the CDR3 is TGTGCCAGCAGTGACCGGGGTAGCACAGATACGCAGTATTTT. Translating it yields CASSDRGSTDTQYF.

The rearrangement joins TRBV21-1 to TRBJ2-7; the listed D gene, TRBD1, was not tested against the DNA. TRBV21-1 is listed as a pseudogene. This CDR3 contains 15 residues. CDR3: CASSKMDAGRHEQYF. In DNA form, the CDR3 reads TGTGCCAGCAGCAAAATGGACGCAGGGCGGCACGAGCAGTACTTC.

The V call is TRBV30, the J call TRBJ2-3; 10 nucleotides line up with TRBD2. Losses at the gene ends were 0 bases for V and 3 bases for J; bases not matched to a gene: 3. The CDR3 is made up of 15 amino acids. Germline CDR1 reads GTSNPN; CDR2 reads SVGIG (reference sequence). The CDR3 region has the DNA TGTGCCTGGAGTGTCCTACTAGCGGGAACAGATACGCAGTATTTT. It encodes CAWSVLLAGTDTQYF. Together with reference TRBV30 and TRBJ2-3, the CDR3 gives the full variable domain: SQTIHQWPATLVQPVGSPLSLECTVEGTSNPNLYWYRQAAGRGLQLLFYSVGIGQISSEVPQNLSASRPQDRQFILSSKKLLLSDSGFYLCAWSVLLAGTDTQYFGPGTRLTVL.

The V call is TRBV20-1, the J call TRBJ2-7, with a possible D match to TRBD2 (6 bases). The germline V and J ends were trimmed by 3 bases and 1 base, with 7 bases remaining between them. CDR3 length: 12 amino acids. Germline V gene lookup returns CDR1 DFQATT and CDR2 SNEGSKA (reference sequence). The CDR3 region has the DNA TGCAGTGCTAGTCGGGAGTCCTACGAGCAGTACTTC. As protein: CSASRESYEQYF.

This chain links TRBV2 with TRBJ2-7, with 8 bases fitting TRBD2. The CDR3 runs to 13 residues. The ends lost 7 bases at V and 1 base at J; junction bases unmatched: 3. Germline V gene lookup returns CDR1 SNHLY and CDR2 FYNNEI. For the CDR3, the DNA is TGTGCCAGCAAGCGGGAGATGTCCTACGAGCAGTACTTC. It is translated as CASKREMSYEQYF. Based on the CDR3 plus reference TRBV2 and TRBJ2-7, the full variable domain is EPEVTQTPSHQVTQMGQEVILRCVPISNHLYFYWYRQILGQKVEFLVSFYNNEISEKSEIFDDQFSVERPDGSNFTLKIRSTKLEDSAMYFCASKREMSYEQYFGPGTRLTVT.

The chain has TRBV19 and TRBJ2-5; 9 bases map to TRBD2. CDR1 and CDR2 from the germline V gene are LNHDA and SQIVND (reference sequence). The CDR3 sequence is 16 residues long. V was pared by 8 bases and J by 2 bases, with 12 bases of the junction left unmatched. This chain's CDR3 is CASSTGLAGSQETQYF. The CDR3 coding sequence is TGTGCCAGTTCTACCGGCCTAGCGGGGTCTCAAGAGACCCAGTACTTC.

The chain recombines TRBV19 with TRBJ1-2; D may be TRBD1 (5 bases). V was cut by 3 bases and J by 4 bases, with 9 bases left in between. The length of the CDR3 is 13 residues. Germline V gene sequence: CDR1 LNHDA, CDR2 SQIVND (reference sequence). This CDR3 is CASSIDRSYGYTF. The CDR3 region has the DNA TGTGCCAGTAGTATCGACAGATCCTATGGCTACACCTTC.

The chain has TRBV3-1 (or the pseudogene TRBV3-2) and TRBJ1-2; D ambiguous. The CDR3 has 13 amino acids. CDR1 LGHDT and CDR2 YNNKEL come from the germline V gene (reference sequence). V was pared by 0 bases and J by 7 bases, with 9 bases between. The CDR3 here is CASSQDRRGGYTF. CDR3 sequence (DNA): TGTGCCAGCAGCCAAGATCGACGGGGTGGCTACACCTTC.

The chain links TRBV5-4 to TRBJ1-1; the match to TRBD1 covers 10 bases. The CDR3 runs 16 residues. Germline CDR1 SGHNT, CDR2 YYREEE (reference sequence). Trimming cost V 4 bases and J 7 bases; bases outside gene matches: 13. The DNA for the CDR3 is TGTGCCAGCAGCCTCCAGCCTCCGGGACAGGGGTTTGAAGCTTTCTTT. This translates into CASSLQPPGQGFEAFF.

The rearrangement uses TRBV5-4 and TRBJ1-2; TRBD1 matches at 8 bases. The CDR3 spans 13 residues. J gave up 8 bases and V 2 bases, and 5 bases lay outside the gene matches. The germline CDR1 and CDR2 sequences are SGHNT and YYREEE (reference sequence). The CDR3 spells CASSFQGALGYTF. The CDR3 nucleotides read TGTGCCAGCAGCTTCCAGGGGGCGTTGGGCTACACCTTC.

The rearrangement uses TRBV6-1 and TRBJ1-4; the D gene is possibly TRBD1 (5 bases). The CDR3 is 14 amino acids. V dropped 3 bases and J dropped 8 bases, with 13 bases sitting between them. Germline V CDR1 and CDR2: MNHNS, SASEGT. This chain's CDR3 is CASSEVVREEKLFF. CDR3 bases: TGTGCCAGCAGTGAGGTCGTCAGGGAAGAAAAACTGTTTTTT.

J is TRBJ1-2 and V is TRBV9; weak D call: TRBD1 (6 bases). The CDR3 runs to 13 residues. Per the germline V gene, CDR1 is SGDLS and CDR2 is YYNGEE. V was cut by 0 bases and J by 8 bases, with 11 bases left in between. The CDR3 sequence is CASSVGGGKGYTF. In DNA, the CDR3 is TGTGCCAGCAGCGTAGGAGGGGGAAAGGGCTACACCTTC.

CDR3 region: CASSLRGTGALNTEAFF. CDR3 sequence (DNA): TGTGCCAGCAGTCTTAGGGGGACAGGGGCACTGAACACTGAAGCTTTCTTT. The chain carries TRBV27 and TRBJ1-1, with 10 bases identical to TRBD1. The CDR3 is 17 residues long. J was trimmed by 0 bases and V by 5 bases; bases with no gene match: 9. CDR1 MNHEY and CDR2 SMNVEV come from the germline V gene (reference sequence).

The J gene is TRBJ2-3, the V gene TRBV7-3; D unresolved. Germline V gene sequence: CDR1 SGHTA, CDR2 FQGTGA. Trimming removed 3 bases at V and 0 bases at J, with 7 bases between. CDR3 size: 14 residues. In DNA, the CDR3 is TGTGCCAGCAGCTTTAAATCTAGCACAGATACGCAGTATTTT. It codes for CASSFKSSTDTQYF.